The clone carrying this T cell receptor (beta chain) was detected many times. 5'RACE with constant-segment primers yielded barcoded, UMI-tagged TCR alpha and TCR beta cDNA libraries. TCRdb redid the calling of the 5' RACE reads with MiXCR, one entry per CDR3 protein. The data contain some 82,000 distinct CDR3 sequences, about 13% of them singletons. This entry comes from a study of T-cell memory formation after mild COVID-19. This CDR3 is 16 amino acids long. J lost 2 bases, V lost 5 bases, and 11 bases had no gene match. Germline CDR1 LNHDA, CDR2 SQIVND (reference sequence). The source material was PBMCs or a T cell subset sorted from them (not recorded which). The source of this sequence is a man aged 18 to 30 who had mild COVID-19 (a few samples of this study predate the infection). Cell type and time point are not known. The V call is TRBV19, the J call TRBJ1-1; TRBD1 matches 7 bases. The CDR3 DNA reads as TGTGCCAGTAGTTTTTCCGGGACAGCTCTTAACACTGAAGCTTTCTTT. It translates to CASSFSGTALNTEAFF.